The 18 T cell receptor beta chains listed next were all sequenced from one sample in a study of blood T cell repertoires in COVID-19. The assay was immunoSEQ multiplex PCR, and TCRdb's table has in-frame clones only and misses some. The sample yields approximately 100,000 clones, just over 85% seen once. The sequenced sample consisted of PBMCs or T cells enriched from blood (not recorded which). All receptors derive from a woman between 45 and 60 years old who had recovered from COVID-19.

In this sample, this clone turned up once. The CDR3, as DNA: TGTGCCAGCAGCTTGGCAGGGGATTCACCCCTCCACTTT. Amino acids: CASSLAGDSPLHF. V gene TRBV5-6 combines with J gene TRBJ1-6; a possible D gene is TRBD1 (6 bases). Germline-derived CDR1 and CDR2 are SGHDT and YYEEEE. The CDR3 is 13 residues long. Trimming left V 0 bases short and J 8 bases short, with 6 bases between.

The chain uses TRBV9 and TRBJ2-3; the D gene is possibly TRBD1 (6 bases). Trimming left V 2 bases short and J 5 bases short, with 12 bases between. The CDR3 loop spans 14 amino acids. CDR1 SGDLS and CDR2 YYNGEE come from the germline V gene. In DNA form, the CDR3 reads TGTGCCAGCAGCGTCGGGACACAAGAAGATACGCAGTATTTT. This translates into CASSVGTQEDTQYF.

The V and J genes are TRBV3-1 (or the pseudogene TRBV3-2) and TRBJ1-2, with 7 bases aligning to TRBD1. Germline V gene sequence: CDR1 LGHDT, CDR2 YNNKEL (reference sequence). V gave up 3 bases and J gave up 4 bases; unmatched junction bases: 11. CDR3 size: 16 residues. Here the CDR3 DNA reads TGTGCCAGCAGCCAGGCCGCTATCGACAGGGCCTATGGCTACACCTTC. This codes for CASSQAAIDRAYGYTF.

This clone was found once. The chain has TRBV24-1 and TRBJ1-3, with a tentative D call TRBD1 (5 bases). V lost 9 bases and J lost 4, with 15 bases in between. Germline V gives CDR1 KGHDR, CDR2 SFDVKD. The CDR3 is 14 residues long. The CDR3 region has the DNA TGTGCCACCCGCGGCCAGGGTTCAGGAAACACCATATATTTT. Protein: CATRGQGSGNTIYF.

The V call is TRBV28, the J call TRBJ2-1, with 7 bases aligning to TRBD1. The CDR3 sequence is 15 residues long. CDR1 is MDHEN and CDR2 is SYDVKM in the germline V gene. The V and J ends lost 5 bases and 0 bases, in that order; junction bases with no gene match: 4. The CDR3 DNA sequence: TGTGCCAGCAGTCTACAGGGGAGCTCCTACAATGAGCAGTTCTTC. Translating it yields CASSLQGSSYNEQFF. The whole variable domain, filled in from reference TRBV28 and TRBJ2-1, reads DVKVTQSSRYLVKRTGEKVFLECVQDMDHENMFWYRQDPGLGLRLIYFSYDVKMKEKGDIPEGYSVSREKKERFSLILESASTNQTSMYLCASSLQGSSYNEQFFGPGTRLTVL.

This rearrangement joins TRBV15 to TRBJ1-2, with 7 bases that match TRBD1. J gave up 8 bases and V 3 bases, and 18 bases lay outside the gene matches. Germline assignment: CDR1 LNHNV and CDR2 YYDKDF (reference sequence). There are 17 residues in the CDR3. CDR3 coding DNA: TGTGCCACCAGCAGCCACACGTGGGACAGCCTTCTAAGGGGCTACACCTTC. This codes for CATSSHTWDSLLRGYTF.

The chain is built from TRBV28 and TRBJ1-2; 8 nucleotides match TRBD1. With 7 bases clipped from V and 3 bases from J, the junction kept 1 base outside the gene matches. The CDR3 contains 12 residues. The V gene's germline CDR1 is MDHEN and CDR2 SYDVKM. The CDR3 spells CASKTGDYGYTF. CDR3 sequence (DNA): TGTGCCAGCAAGACAGGGGACTATGGCTACACCTTC.

V and J are TRBV30 and TRBJ1-2; 9 positions agree with TRBD1. Germline trimming cut 3 bases from V and 11 bases from J; bases unmatched to any gene: 4. The CDR3 loop spans 11 amino acids. Germline lookup yields CDR1 GTSNPN and CDR2 SVGIG (reference sequence). The CDR3 is CAWSDRGFYTF. In DNA form, the CDR3 reads TGTGCCTGGAGCGACAGGGGGTTTTACACCTTC.

Comments on this clone: The junction shows a germline mismatch at one end, possibly a read error. Other DNA sequences in the sample encode the same CDR3. The chain recombines TRBV5-1 with TRBJ1-1; 7 positions match TRBD1. Germline assignment: CDR1 SGHRS and CDR2 YFSETQ. The CDR3 runs 15 residues. For the CDR3, the DNA is TGCGCCAGCAGCCCCTACAGGGGACAGAACACTGAGGCTTTCTTT. It is translated as CASSPYRGQNTEAFF. Combining the CDR3 with reference TRBV5-1 and TRBJ1-1 gives the whole variable domain KAGVTQTPRYLIKTRGQQVTLSCSPISGHRSVSWYQQTPGQGLQFLFEYFSETQRNKGNFPGRFSGRQFSNSRSEMNVSTLELGDSALYLCASSPYRGQNTEAFFGQGTRLTVV.

This chain's CDR3 is CAATSGGDASTDTQYF. For the CDR3, the DNA is TGTGCTGCGACTAGCGGGGGGGATGCTAGCACAGATACGCAGTATTTT. The gene calls are TRBV14 and TRBJ2-3, with 14 nucleotides matching TRBD2. Germline V gives CDR1 SGHDN, CDR2 FVKESK. The CDR3 spans 16 residues.

The chain's CDR3 is CASSLNSYYNEQFF. The CDR3 DNA reads as TGCGCCAGCAGCTTAAACAGCTACTACAATGAGCAGTTCTTC. The V gene is TRBV5-1, the J gene TRBJ2-1; D uncertain. The germline CDR1 and CDR2 sequences are SGHRS and YFSETQ. The CDR3 loop spans 14 amino acids. The V gene lost 2 bases and the J gene lost 3 bases, with 9 bases spanning the gap.

This clone came up once. The rearrangement uses TRBV13 and TRBJ2-6; D unresolved. Trimming took 4 bases from V and 4 from J, leaving 11 bases between them. CDR3 length: 15 residues. Germline CDR1 reads PRHDT; CDR2 reads FYEKMQ (reference sequence). CDR3 sequence reads: CASSSHMYGANVLTF. In DNA form, the CDR3 reads TGTGCCAGCAGCTCACACATGTACGGGGCCAACGTCCTGACTTTC.

The gene calls are TRBV29-1 and TRBJ2-1; weak D call: TRBD2 (6 bases). This CDR3 is built from 14 residues. Germline CDR1 SQVTM, CDR2 ANQGSEA. Between the trimmed V and J ends, which lost 3 bases and 6 bases, there was a span of 15 bases. The CDR3 DNA is TGCAGCGTTGAGCGGCGGGGACTTCCCAATGAGCAGTTCTTC. Its translation: CSVERRGLPNEQFF.

Comment on this clone: Relative to the germline gene, one junction end is altered; a read error may explain this. The chain couples TRBV5-1 to TRBJ2-3; D perhaps matches TRBD1 (5 bases). Germline V gene data show CDR1 as SGHRS and CDR2 as YFSETQ. The CDR3 spans 17 residues. CDR3 region: CASSPRGGAGPSDTQYF. The CDR3 region has the DNA TGCGCCAGCAGCCCCCGCGGTGGGGCCGGACCATCAGATACGCAGTATTTC.

This clone occurred once. V usage is TRBV9 and J usage is TRBJ2-1; TRBD2 agrees at 8 bases. The CDR3 consists of 14 residues. Germline V CDR1 and CDR2: SGDLS, YYNGEE. V lost 5 bases to trimming and J lost 4 bases; unmatched junction nucleotides: 5. The CDR3 protein is CASSLAGSYNEQFF. In DNA, the CDR3 is TGTGCCAGCAGTCTAGCGGGTTCGTACAATGAGCAGTTCTTC.

The chain couples TRBV24-1 to TRBJ2-7; 9 positions agree with TRBD1. This CDR3 spans 15 amino acids. With 5 bases clipped from V and 4 bases from J, the junction kept 8 bases outside the gene matches. The V gene's germline CDR1 is KGHDR and CDR2 SFDVKD. DNA for the CDR3: TGTGCCACCAGTGCCTCGGACAGGGGTGTATACGAGCAGTACTTC. Encoded protein: CATSASDRGVYEQYF.

This clone was recorded once. The rearrangement uses TRBV28 and TRBJ1-2; D gene unclear. Trimming shortened V by 4 bases and J by 0 bases, and 9 bases separated the two germline ends. The CDR3 sequence is 14 residues long. In germline, CDR1 is MDHEN, CDR2 SYDVKM. CDR3 residues: CASSSYRANYGYTF. The CDR3 DNA sequence: TGTGCCAGCAGTTCTTACAGAGCTAACTATGGCTACACCTTC.

The chain joins TRBV19 to TRBJ2-2; 10 bases fit TRBD1. V was pared by 7 bases and J by 5 bases, with 10 bases of the junction left unmatched. The CDR3 is 16 amino acids. Germline assignment: CDR1 LNHDA and CDR2 SQIVND (reference sequence). The CDR3 reads CASNGGQGKSTGELFF. The CDR3 DNA reads as TGTGCCAGTAATGGGGGACAGGGGAAGTCAACCGGGGAGCTGTTTTTT.